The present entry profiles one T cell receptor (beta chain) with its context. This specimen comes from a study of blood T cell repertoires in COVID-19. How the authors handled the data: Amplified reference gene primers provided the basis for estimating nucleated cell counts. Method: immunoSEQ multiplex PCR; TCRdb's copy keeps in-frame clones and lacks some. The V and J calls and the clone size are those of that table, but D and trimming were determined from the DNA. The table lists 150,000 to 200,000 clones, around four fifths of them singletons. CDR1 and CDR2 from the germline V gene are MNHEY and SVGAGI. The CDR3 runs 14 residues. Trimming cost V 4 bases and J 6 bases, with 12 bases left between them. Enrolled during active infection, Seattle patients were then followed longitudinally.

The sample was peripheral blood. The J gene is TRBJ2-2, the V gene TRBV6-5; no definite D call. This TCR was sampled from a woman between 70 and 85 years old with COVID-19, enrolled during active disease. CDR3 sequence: CASSFGGNPGELFF. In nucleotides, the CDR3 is TGTGCCAGCAGTTTCGGCGGAAATCCCGGGGAGCTGTTTTTT.